This T cell receptor beta chain comes out of a study of T cell changes during pregnancy in multiple sclerosis. Using immunoSEQ multiplex PCR, the repertoire was profiled, and TCRdb retains in-frame clones only, with some absent. The sample yields about 98,000 clones, 92% seen once. Trimming stripped 5 bases from V and 1 base from J, with 18 bases between. The germline gives CDR1 SGHVS, CDR2 FQNEAQ. The CDR3 contains 17 residues. The specimen comprised peripheral blood, sampled after pregnancy. This receptor was obtained from a female donor in good health, enrolled as a control in a pregnancy study. The rearrangement links TRBV7-8 to TRBJ1-5; D is perhaps TRBD1 (6 bases). The CDR3 loop reads CASSQRAGGESNQPQHF. The DNA of the CDR3 is TGTGCCAGCAGCCAGAGGGCGGGGGGCGAGAGCAATCAGCCCCAGCATTTT. Based on the CDR3 plus reference TRBV7-8 and TRBJ1-5, the full variable domain is GAGVSQSPRYKVAKRGQDVALRCDPISGHVSLFWYQQALGQGPEFLTYFQNEAQLDKSGLPSDRFFAERPEGSVSTLKIQRTQQEDSAVYLCASSQRAGGESNQPQHFGDGTRLSIL.